The clone carrying this TCR beta chain was seen repeatedly, ten times or more. The antigen is unknown. These data belong to a study of T-cell reconstitution after alpha-beta-depleted transplantation in children. General study findings and limits: Among T cells one year after transplant, newly produced cells accounted for most counts and diversity. Some patients showed high day-60 TCRbeta diversity, which derived from surviving recipient T cells and thymic progenitors. Expanded clones from the graft, numbering several hundred, reportedly supplied alpha-beta T cells about two months after transplant.

Germline-derived CDR1 and CDR2 are MDHEN and SYDVKM. This CDR3 has 13 amino acids. Trimming took 7 bases from V and 5 from J, leaving 14 bases between them. Construction of the TCRbeta library involved unique molecular identifiers. TCRdb processed the PCR reads anew with MiXCR; each CDR3 protein has one entry. The sample lists about 460,000 distinct CDR3 sequences, roughly 10% occurring once. The source of this sequence is a female patient aged 2-10 years who had a stem cell transplant for aplastic anemia, so the T cells may come from the graft donor. Sequences were derived from PBMCs, mostly from graft donor cells, sampled 180 days after TCRalphabeta/CD19-depleted stem cell transplant. The J gene is TRBJ1-2, the V gene TRBV28; no clear D. CDR3 coding DNA: TGTGCCAGCACTCCTTCGGGGAGATATGGCTACACCTTC. Its translation: CASTPSGRYGYTF.